These 5 T cell receptor beta chains share one sample of origin, sequenced in a study of T cell responses to AZD1222 COVID-19 vaccine. Sequencing used immunoSEQ multiplex PCR; TCRdb keeps in-frame clones, though not all of them. The profile covers tens of thousands of clones, with roughly nine tenths appearing a single time and approximately 5% taken by the ten largest. The material was peripheral blood, obtained 28 days after the second AZD1222 dose. The origin of the receptors is an adult who received the AZD1222 COVID-19 vaccine.

The gene calls are TRBV29-1 and TRBJ1-1, with D possibly matching TRBD1 (6 bases). With 6 bases removed from V and 4 bases from J, the gap between germline ends came to 18 bases. The CDR3 consists of 14 residues. Per germline, CDR1 SQVTM and CDR2 ANQGSEA. The CDR3: CSVPRTEGSTEAFF. Written as DNA, the CDR3 is TGCAGCGTACCCCGGACAGAGGGGTCCACTGAAGCTTTCTTT.

V usage is TRBV14 and J usage is TRBJ2-2; the match to TRBD2 covers 7 bases. CDR1 SGHDN and CDR2 FVKESK come from the germline V gene. This CDR3 has 18 residues. The J segment lost 2 bases and the V segment lost 0 bases, leaving 9 bases of the junction unmatched. DNA of the CDR3: TGTGCCAGCAGCCAAGAAGGTTTCGGGGGGACCAACACCGGGGAGCTGTTTTTT. This encodes CASSQEGFGGTNTGELFF. Based on the CDR3 plus reference TRBV14 and TRBJ2-2, the full variable domain is EAGVTQFPSHSVIEKGQTVTLRCDPISGHDNLYWYRRVMGKEIKFLLHFVKESKQDESGMPNNRFLAERTGGTYSTLKVQPAELEDSGVYFCASSQEGFGGTNTGELFFGEGSRLTVL.

V is TRBV29-1 and J is TRBJ1-1; D remains unclear. The CDR3 length is 13 residues. With 3 bases removed from V and 0 bases from J, the gap between germline ends came to 8 bases. CDR1 and CDR2 from the germline V gene are SQVTM and ANQGSEA. The CDR3 loop is CSVEPKLNTEAFF. DNA for the CDR3: TGCAGCGTTGAGCCGAAGCTGAACACTGAAGCTTTCTTT.

This rearrangement joins TRBV27 to TRBJ2-7, with TRBD1 identical over 8 bases. Germline lookup yields CDR1 MNHEY and CDR2 SMNVEV (reference sequence). V lost 5 bases and J lost 3; bases outside the gene matches: 6. CDR3 length: 14 residues. The CDR3 loop reads CASSPRTGFYEQYF. The CDR3 DNA reads as TGTGCCAGCAGTCCACGGACAGGGTTCTACGAGCAGTACTTC.

V usage is TRBV5-4 and J usage is TRBJ1-2, with 9 bases matching TRBD1. V gave up 4 bases and J gave up 8 bases; unmatched junction bases: 6. In germline, CDR1 is SGHNT, CDR2 YYREEE (reference sequence). This CDR3 is 13 amino acids long. The DNA of the CDR3 is TGTGCCAGCAGCCCCCGGGACAGGGCGGGCTACACCTTC. Residues: CASSPRDRAGYTF. The variable domain in full, completed from reference TRBV5-4 and TRBJ1-2, reads ETGVTQSPTHLIKTRGQQVTLRCSSQSGHNTVSWYQQALGQGPQFIFQYYREEENGRGNFPPRFSGLQFPNYSSELNVNALELDDSALYLCASSPRDRAGYTFGSGTRLTVV.